Shown below are 27 T cell receptor beta chains from a single sample sequenced in a study of CD8 T cells in Susac syndrome. With random hexamers, reverse transcription was performed on about 0.5 to 1 ug of RNA. TCRdb re-called the immunoSEQ multiplex PCR reads with MiXCR, one entry per CDR3 protein. There are approximately 270,000 distinct CDR3 sequences in the sample; 93% occur only once, and roughly 0.07% lies in the top ten. The source material was CD4+ T cells from PBMCs. These receptors came from a human donor with multiple sclerosis.

This sequence joins TRBV7-2 and TRBJ2-3; possibly TRBD1 for D (6 bases). CDR1 SGHTA and CDR2 FQGNSA come from the germline V gene. Deletions cut 5 bases from V and 2 bases from J, with 14 bases between. CDR3 length: 15 amino acids. The CDR3 here is CASSPKGGNTDTQYF. As DNA, the CDR3 is TGTGCCAGCAGCCCAAAAGGGGGAAACACAGATACGCAGTATTTT.

For the CDR3, the DNA is TGTGCCATCAGCAAGGACAGGGCCGGGCTCTATGGCTACACCTTC. It is translated as CAISKDRAGLYGYTF. The chain combines TRBV10-3 with TRBJ1-2; 8 bases line up with TRBD1. The CDR3 runs to 15 residues. Per the germline V gene, CDR1 is ENHRY and CDR2 is SYGVKD. The junction had 10 bases not matched to a gene; V was cut back by 6 bases and J by 4 bases.

The rearrangement joins TRBV19 to TRBJ1-5; 12 bases are a match to TRBD1. The CDR3 totals 16 residues. V lost 6 bases and J lost 7; bases outside the gene matches: 10. Germline CDR1 reads LNHDA; CDR2 reads SQIVND (reference sequence). The CDR3 is CASRPAGTGGMQPQHF. CDR3 nucleotide sequence: TGTGCCAGTAGGCCGGCGGGGACAGGGGGCATGCAGCCCCAGCATTTT. Complete variable domain (other parts from reference TRBV19 and TRBJ1-5): DGGITQSPKYLFRKEGQNVTLSCEQNLNHDAMYWYRQDPGQGLRLIYYSQIVNDFQKGDIAEGYSVSREKKESFPLTVTSAQKNPTAFYLCASRPAGTGGMQPQHFGDGTRLSIL.

The chain joins TRBV10-3 to TRBJ1-4, with D unresolved. CDR1 ENHRY and CDR2 SYGVKD come from the germline V gene. CDR3 length: 15 amino acids. Trimming removed 3 bases at V and 2 bases at J, with 10 bases between. CDR3: CAISDPGMTNEKLFF. CDR3 bases: TGTGCCATCAGTGATCCCGGGATGACTAATGAAAAACTGTTTTTT.

This clonotype was seen once. The chain recombines TRBV4-2 with TRBJ1-3; D is perhaps TRBD1 (6 bases). The germline V and J ends were trimmed by 1 base and 2 bases, with 15 bases remaining between them. This CDR3 has 17 amino acids. Germline V gives CDR1 LGHNA, CDR2 YNFKEQ. CDR3 nucleotides: TGTGCCAGCAGCCAAGGCTCTACAGGGCTAGCTGGAAACACCATATATTTT. Its protein product is CASSQGSTGLAGNTIYF.

The J gene is TRBJ2-2, the V gene TRBV12-3 or TRBV12-4; 10 bases are a match to TRBD1. This CDR3 is built from 16 residues. Trimming at V came to 1 base and at J to 3 bases, leaving 2 bases not matched to a gene. The CDR3, as DNA: TGTGCCAGCAGTTTAGGACAGGGGGCGTACACCGGGGAGCTGTTTTTT. Protein sequence: CASSLGQGAYTGELFF.

This chain uses TRBV5-4 with TRBJ2-6; TRBD1 matches 9 bases. CDR1 is SGHNT and CDR2 is YYREEE in the germline V gene (reference sequence). V lost 2 bases, J lost 1 base, and 7 bases stayed unmatched. The CDR3 contains 18 residues. The CDR3 sequence is CASSFPGTGLSGANVLTF. DNA of the CDR3: TGTGCCAGCAGCTTCCCCGGGACAGGGTTGTCTGGGGCCAACGTCCTGACTTTC.

The chain employs TRBV14 and TRBJ1-6; D gene unclear. This CDR3 is 13 amino acids long. V shed 3 bases and J shed 14 bases, with 14 bases lying between them. The germline V gene has CDR1 SGHDN and CDR2 FVKESK. CDR3 nucleotide sequence: TGTGCCAGCAGCCACGGCGGGTTGATGGCCCTCCACTTT. Protein product: CASSHGGLMALHF.

The rearrangement links TRBV7-2 to TRBJ2-7; D is unresolved. V lost 1 base and J lost 0, with 4 bases in between. The CDR3 loop spans 13 amino acids. Germline loops: CDR1 SGHTA, CDR2 FQGNSA. The CDR3 loop reads CASSLVASYEQYV. CDR3 nucleotide sequence: TGTGCCAGCAGCTTAGTTGCCTCCTACGAGCAGTACGTC.

This chain joins TRBV5-1 and TRBJ1-3; the D is unclear. The CDR3 sequence is 14 residues long. Germline loops: CDR1 SGHRS, CDR2 YFSETQ. Trimming stripped 4 bases from V and 6 bases from J, with 14 bases between. The DNA of the CDR3 is TGCGCCAGCAGCCCACCCGAGGAGGAAAACACCATATATTTT. Amino acid sequence: CASSPPEEENTIYF.

The gene calls are TRBV19 and TRBJ1-4; the match to TRBD1 covers 7 bases. The CDR3 sequence is 14 residues long. CDR1 is LNHDA, CDR2 SQIVND, per germline (reference sequence). With 6 bases clipped from V and 2 bases from J, the junction kept 3 bases outside the gene matches. CDR3 protein: CASRTGSTNEKLFF. The CDR3 bases are TGTGCCAGTAGGACAGGGTCCACTAATGAAAAACTGTTTTTT.

This clonotype showed up just once. The chain has TRBV4-1 and TRBJ2-5; 7 bases are shared with TRBD2. The CDR3 runs 16 residues. Unmatched junction bases numbered 7, after V lost 2 bases and J lost 1 base. CDR1 is MGHRA and CDR2 is YSYEKL in the germline V gene. The CDR3 region is CASSQYGSGAQETQYF. CDR3 nucleotides: TGCGCCAGCAGCCAATATGGGAGCGGGGCCCAAGAGACCCAGTACTTC.

This chain links TRBV5-6 with TRBJ1-5; no clear D gene. The CDR3 loop spans 15 amino acids. Trimming shortened V by 0 bases and J by 6 bases, and 13 bases separated the two germline ends. Germline lookup yields CDR1 SGHDT and CDR2 YYEEEE. For the CDR3, the DNA is TGTGCCAGCAGCTTGGGGGCACTTCTAGGTCAGCCCCAGCATTTT. This codes for CASSLGALLGQPQHF.

The chain uses TRBV28 and TRBJ2-1; TRBD2 agrees at 9 bases. The V segment lost 1 base and the J segment 9 bases; nucleotides outside the gene matches: 7. This CDR3 region has 15 residues. Germline assignment: CDR1 MDHEN and CDR2 SYDVKM. The CDR3 reads CASSLYAGGFSEQFF. The CDR3 coding sequence is TGTGCCAGCAGTTTATATGCGGGGGGGTTCTCTGAGCAGTTCTTC.

The count of this clonotype is one. The chain is built from TRBV15 and TRBJ1-2; D is possibly TRBD1 (5 bases). The CDR3 covers 20 residues. Trimming stripped 2 bases from V and 8 bases from J, with 33 bases between. Germline V gives CDR1 LNHNV, CDR2 YYDKDF (reference sequence). Here the CDR3 DNA reads TGTGCCACCAGCAGATATCAGAGTAGGGCCCCCCGGAGGGGTGAGGAAGGCTACACCTTC. The encoded protein is CATSRYQSRAPRRGEEGYTF.

The chain recombines TRBV20-1 with TRBJ1-2; D perhaps matches TRBD1 (5 bases). The CDR3 is 12 amino acids. V gave up 8 bases and J gave up 4 bases, with 14 bases separating them. Germline V gene sequence: CDR1 DFQATT, CDR2 SNEGSKA (reference sequence). The CDR3 nucleotides are TGCAGTATGGCGCAGGGAAGCTATGGCTACACCTTC. As protein: CSMAQGSYGYTF.

The CDR3 DNA follows: TGCGCCAGCAGCCCCGGACTAGCGGAGTTCCCTAGCACAGATACGCAGTATTTT. It yields the protein CASSPGLAEFPSTDTQYF. The genes are TRBV5-1 and TRBJ2-3; 10 bases align to TRBD2. CDR1 SGHRS and CDR2 YFSETQ come from the germline V gene. The CDR3 is made up of 18 amino acids. J lost 0 bases, V lost 4 bases, and 11 bases had no gene match.

The rearrangement uses TRBV12-5 and TRBJ2-2, with 9 positions matching TRBD2. Germline CDR1 is LGHNT and CDR2 is FRNRAP. CDR3 size: 16 residues. V gave up 0 bases and J gave up 6 bases; unmatched junction bases: 5. CDR3 bases: TGTGCTAGTGGTTTGGTGGTTAGCGGGAGCGCCGGGGAGCTGTTTTTT. Its translation is CASGLVVSGSAGELFF.

This chain joins TRBV4-1 and TRBJ2-1; 9 bases fit TRBD2. CDR1 is MGHRA, CDR2 YSYEKL, per germline. V shed 3 bases and J 8 bases; nucleotides not matched to a gene: 11. This CDR3 spans 16 amino acids. The CDR3: CASSHGLAGPSDEQFF. The CDR3 coding sequence is TGCGCCAGCAGCCATGGGCTAGCGGGACCATCGGATGAGCAGTTCTTC.

This CDR3 is CASSMGPPQNTEAFF. CDR3 nucleotides: TGTGCCAGTAGTATGGGACCGCCCCAGAACACTGAAGCTTTCTTT. V gene TRBV19 combines with J gene TRBJ1-1; D possibly corresponds to TRBD1 (5 bases). V lost 3 bases to trimming and J lost 1 base, with 12 bases between them. CDR3 length equals 15 residues. In germline, CDR1 is LNHDA, CDR2 SQIVND (reference sequence).

This chain uses TRBV11-2 with TRBJ2-6; TRBD1 might be the D (6 bases). Trimming left V 5 bases short and J 0 bases short, with 20 bases between. Germline V gene sequence: CDR1 SGHAT, CDR2 FQNNGV. The CDR3 sequence is 19 residues long. For the CDR3, the DNA is TGTGCCAGCAGCCCCGTCAGGGGACGGACCCTCTCTGGGGCCAACGTCCTGACTTTC. This translates into CASSPVRGRTLSGANVLTF.

This sequence joins TRBV14 and TRBJ1-1, with D perhaps TRBD1 (5 bases). CDR1 is SGHDN and CDR2 is FVKESK in the germline V gene. The CDR3 loop spans 13 amino acids. V lost 1 base, J lost 6 bases, and 9 bases lay in between. The CDR3, as DNA: TGTGCCAGCAGCCAAGCCCGACAGTCTGAAGCTTTCTTT. Translated: CASSQARQSEAFF.

The rearrangement uses TRBV6-6 and TRBJ1-3, with 8 bases aligning to TRBD1. Germline V gene data show CDR1 as MNHNY and CDR2 as SVGAGI (reference sequence). V trimming: 5 bases; J trimming: 3 bases; junction bases outside the gene matches: 6. This CDR3 is 15 amino acids long. The CDR3 nucleotides read TGTGCCAGCAGTAGGGGCAGGGGGCTTGGAAACACCATATATTTT. Translation: CASSRGRGLGNTIYF.

The rearrangement uses TRBV19 and TRBJ2-6; weak D call: TRBD2 (6 bases). Trimming removed 10 bases at V and 0 bases at J, with 16 bases between. CDR3 size: 16 residues. Germline V gene data show CDR1 as LNHDA and CDR2 as SQIVND (reference sequence). CDR3 sequence: CATTGTVASGANVLTF. The CDR3 DNA reads TGTGCCACTACTGGGACTGTTGCCTCTGGGGCCAACGTCCTGACTTTC.

The chain recombines TRBV20-1 with TRBJ2-7; D assignment may be TRBD1 or TRBD2 (5 bases each). Trimming pared 0 bases from V and 9 bases from J, leaving 27 bases between. CDR1 is DFQATT and CDR2 is SNEGSKA in the germline V gene (reference sequence). CDR3 length: 17 residues. The CDR3, as DNA: TGCAGTGCTAGAGATAGCCGGGACCACTCACGAGCAGCCGGGCAGTACTTC. This translates into CSARDSRDHSRAAGQYF.

This sequence joins TRBV29-1 and TRBJ1-2; tentatively, D is TRBD1 (5 bases). Germline-derived CDR1 and CDR2 are SQVTM and ANQGSEA. There are 13 residues in the CDR3. Trimming removed 6 bases from V and 2 bases from J, with 13 bases in between. The CDR3 nucleotides read TGCAGCGTGCCCACAGGAGCAAACTATGGCTACACCTTC. Translated, it gives CSVPTGANYGYTF.

This chain joins TRBV7-2 and TRBJ2-5; 7 bases fit TRBD1. CDR3 length: 15 amino acids. In germline, CDR1 is SGHTA, CDR2 FQGNSA. The V and J ends lost 4 bases and 2 bases, in that order; junction bases with no gene match: 7. The CDR3 DNA sequence: TGTGCCAGCAGCTCCAACACAGGGGCGCAAGAGACCCAGTACTTC. As protein: CASSSNTGAQETQYF.